The rows below give T cell receptor beta chains drawn from one sample of a study of beta chain features in type 1 diabetes. The method was immunoSEQ multiplex PCR; TCRdb's version includes in-frame clones alone and lacks a portion of them. The sample holds about 110,000 clones; under 40% are singletons and the top ten take more than 0.06%. Sequencing was carried out using stem cell memory CD4+ T cells from blood. These receptors were taken from a woman aged 18 to 35 in good health. The CDR3 runs from the conserved cysteine through the conserved F or W. The order of the fields is J gene, V gene, clone size, D gene, CDR3 protein, CDR3 DNA. D genes are given only for firm matches. Some rows mark clone size as missing; the rest say once, few, many or name a class of expanded clone.

J: TRBJ2-5; V: TRBV28; size: .; D: .; CDR3: CASSLGPQTGETQYF; DNA: TGTGCCAGCAGTTTAGGACCCCAGACAGGAGAGACCCAGTACTTC
J: TRBJ1-5; V: TRBV30; size: few; D: .; CDR3: CAWRRPGSQPQHF; DNA: TGTGCCTGGCGGCGACCGGGGAGTCAGCCCCAGCATTTT
J: TRBJ2-6; V: TRBV7-2; size: .; D: .; CDR3: CASSSTLYSGANVLTF; DNA: TGTGCCAGCAGCTCTACCCTTTACTCTGGGGCCAACGTCCTGACTTTC
J: TRBJ2-1; V: TRBV5-1; size: few; D: TRBD2; CDR3: CASTTTSDTYNEQFF; DNA: TGCGCCAGCACCACGACTAGCGATACCTACAATGAGCAGTTCTTC
J: TRBJ2-1; V: TRBV19; size: .; D: TRBD2; CDR3: CASSIAGTRRDEQFF; DNA: TGTGCCAGTAGTATCGCCGGGACTAGACGGGATGAGCAGTTCTTC
J: TRBJ2-1; V: TRBV4-2; size: .; D: TRBD2; CDR3: CASSQGLAAYNEQFF; DNA: TGTGCCAGCAGCCAAGGGCTAGCGGCCTACAATGAGCAGTTCTTC
J: TRBJ2-5; V: TRBV6-1; size: few; D: .; CDR3: CASSPRFEGKTQYF; DNA: TGTGCCAGCAGTCCCCGCTTCGAGGGCAAGACCCAGTACTTC
J: TRBJ2-7; V: TRBV18; size: .; D: .; CDR3: CASSPDFHEQYF; DNA: TGTGCCAGCTCACCTGACTTCCACGAGCAGTACTTC
J: TRBJ1-3; V: TRBV18; size: .; D: .; CDR3: CASSPPGLGNTIYF; DNA: TGTGCCAGCTCACCTCCGGGACTAGGAAACACCATATATTTT
J: TRBJ2-3; V: TRBV14; size: few; D: TRBD2; CDR3: CASSQEFSGKVTDTQYF; DNA: TGTGCCAGCAGCCAAGAGTTTAGCGGGAAGGTGACAGATACGCAGTATTTT